The 22 T cell receptor beta chains below all came from one sample that was sequenced in a study of blood T cell repertoires in COVID-19 (dated by TCRdb to between 2020 and 2021). Library construction relied on the immunoSEQ multiplex PCR assay. TCRdb stores this immuneACCESS table with in-frame sequences only. Part of the clones is absent; in the studies checked, under half of the shortfall reflects unresolved V genes, and no reason is known for the rest. The sample records just over 150,000 clones, roughly nine tenths of which are singletons. The leading ten clones occupy about 16% of the sample. The material sequenced was peripheral blood. These receptors all come from a woman aged 40 to 49 with acute or convalescent COVID-19.

The rearrangement uses TRBV11-2 and TRBJ2-2; D unresolved. The CDR3 contains 14 residues. The germline V gene encodes CDR1 SGHAT and CDR2 FQNNGV. V lost 1 base and J 5 bases, leaving 8 bases between the germline ends. In DNA, the CDR3 is TGTGCCAGCAGCTTAGTACGAGCGACCGGGGAGCTGTTTTTT. Encoded protein: CASSLVRATGELFF.

Points on this clone: Distinct nucleotide sequences in the sample also encode this CDR3. This chain uses TRBV4-1 with TRBJ2-7, with 7 bases fitting TRBD2. Per the germline V gene, CDR1 is MGHRA and CDR2 is YSYEKL. This CDR3 is built from 15 residues. With V trimmed by 1 base and J by 2 bases, 5 bases remained unmatched. CDR3 region: CASSQGGGTPYEQYF. The CDR3 nucleotides are TGCGCCAGCAGCCAAGGGGGAGGGACCCCCTACGAGCAGTACTTC.

The chain couples TRBV16 to TRBJ1-1; D may be TRBD1 (5 bases). The V and J ends lost 4 bases and 5 bases respectively, with 23 bases between them. The CDR3 runs 17 residues. Germline-derived CDR1 and CDR2 are KGHSY and FQNENV. CDR3 nucleotides: TGTGCCAGCAGCCGACCGGGGGGGACGGGAGGAAGAACTGAAGCTTTCTTT. This codes for CASSRPGGTGGRTEAFF.

The rearrangement uses TRBV5-6 and TRBJ1-1; TRBD1 is a possible D gene (5 bases). Trimming pared 3 bases from V and 6 bases from J, leaving 9 bases between. Per the germline V gene, CDR1 is SGHDT and CDR2 is YYEEEE. The CDR3 runs 12 residues. CDR3 in amino acids: CASSYQGSEAFF. CDR3 coding DNA: TGTGCCAGCAGCTACCAGGGATCTGAAGCTTTCTTT. The full variable domain, rest sourced from reference TRBV5-6 and TRBJ1-1, is DAGVTQSPTHLIKTRGQQVTLRCSPKSGHDTVSWYQQALGQGPQFIFQYYEEEERQRGNFPDRFSGHQFPNYSSELNVNALLLGDSALYLCASSYQGSEAFFGQGTRLTVV.

This chain connects TRBV2 to TRBJ1-1; D is undetermined. The CDR3 is 14 amino acids. V was shortened by 3 bases and J by 12 bases, with 20 bases between the two germline ends. Germline V CDR1 and CDR2: SNHLY, FYNNEI. The CDR3 nucleotides are TGTGCCAGCAGTGACTTGTCCTCAACGGTCGGTCCTTTCTTT. This codes for CASSDLSSTVGPFF.

This chain connects TRBV15 to TRBJ2-1, with unresolved D. Trimming removed 6 bases at V and 5 bases at J, with 11 bases between. Germline CDR1 is LNHNV and CDR2 is YYDKDF (reference sequence). CDR3 length equals 13 residues. CDR3 DNA sequence: TGTGCCACCAGACAGAGAAACAACAATGAGCAGTTCTTC. It encodes CATRQRNNNEQFF. Based on the CDR3 plus reference TRBV15 and TRBJ2-1, the full variable domain is DAMVIQNPRYQVTQFGKPVTLSCSQTLNHNVMYWYQQKSSQAPKLLFHYYDKDFNNEADTPDNFQSRRPNTSFCFLDIRSPGLGDTAMYLCATRQRNNNEQFFGPGTRLTVL.

V is TRBV7-3 and J is TRBJ2-2, with TRBD2 as a possible D gene (6 bases). The germline gives CDR1 SGHTA, CDR2 FQGTGA. Trimming stripped 5 bases from V and 3 bases from J, with 7 bases between. This CDR3 is 13 amino acids long. The CDR3 DNA reads as TGTGCCAGCAGCCCGGGGGACACCGGGGAGCTGTTTTTT. It specifies CASSPGDTGELFF. Combining the CDR3 with reference TRBV7-3 and TRBJ2-2 gives the whole variable domain GAGVSQTPSNKVTEKGKYVELRCDPISGHTALYWYRQSLGQGPEFLIYFQGTGAADDSGLPNDRFFAVRPEGSVSTLKIQRTERGDSAVYLCASSPGDTGELFFGEGSRLTVL.

The V call is TRBV18, the J call TRBJ1-5; 9 bases agree with TRBD1. Trimming removed 6 bases from V and 7 bases from J; junction bases left unmatched: 10. This CDR3 contains 15 residues. The germline V gene encodes CDR1 KGHSH and CDR2 LQKENI. CDR3 loop: CASSLTGQGGQPQHF. Here the CDR3 DNA reads TGTGCCAGCTCTCTAACGGGACAGGGCGGGCAGCCCCAGCATTTT.

The sample holds one count of this clone. The J gene is TRBJ2-1, the V gene TRBV19; no firm D call. This CDR3 is 13 amino acids long. The V gene lost 5 bases and the J gene lost 8 bases, with 13 bases spanning the gap. In germline, CDR1 is LNHDA, CDR2 SQIVND (reference sequence). CDR3 in amino acids: CASSGKQTHEQFF. The CDR3 nucleotides read TGTGCCAGTAGTGGCAAACAGACCCATGAGCAGTTCTTC.

The chain has TRBV29-1 and TRBJ2-1, with D unresolved. Per germline, CDR1 SQVTM and CDR2 ANQGSEA. The ends were cut back, 2 bases at V and 0 bases at J, with 14 bases in the middle. CDR3 length equals 16 residues. The CDR3 region is CSVEPLTLSSYNEQFF. For the CDR3, the DNA is TGCAGCGTTGAACCCCTCACTCTGAGCTCCTACAATGAGCAGTTCTTC.

The genes are TRBV3-1 (or the pseudogene TRBV3-2) and TRBJ2-3; no definite D call. Deletions cut 1 base from V and 8 bases from J, with 7 bases between. Germline V lookup: CDR1 LGHDT, CDR2 YNNKEL (reference sequence). This CDR3 contains 12 residues. CDR3 loop: CASSQARLTQYF. In DNA, the CDR3 is TGTGCCAGCAGCCAAGCTAGGCTTACGCAGTATTTT.

This clone was seen a handful of times. The chain joins TRBV13 to TRBJ1-1, with D maybe TRBD1 (5 bases). The CDR3 has 13 amino acids. V gave up 3 bases and J gave up 6 bases, with 11 bases separating them. The germline gives CDR1 PRHDT, CDR2 FYEKMQ (reference sequence). CDR3 DNA sequence: TGTGCCAGCAGCTTTAGGGGCAATCCTGAAGCTTTCTTT. It is translated as CASSFRGNPEAFF.

V is TRBV19 and J is TRBJ2-3; D is possibly TRBD2 (5 bases). CDR1 is LNHDA, CDR2 SQIVND, per germline (reference sequence). V was shortened by 8 bases and J by 2 bases, with 11 bases between the two germline ends. This CDR3 comprises 13 residues. The CDR3 region is CASRTGNTDTQYF. DNA for the CDR3: TGTGCCAGTCGAACGGGGAACACAGATACGCAGTATTTT.

The chain joins TRBV24-1 to TRBJ2-1; 10 bases agree with TRBD1. Germline values: CDR1 KGHDR, CDR2 SFDVKD. With V trimmed by 4 bases and J by 6 bases, 2 bases remained unmatched. The CDR3 runs 14 residues. The CDR3 region has the DNA TGTGCCACCAGTGACCGGGACAGGGGCAATGAGCAGTTCTTC. Translating it yields CATSDRDRGNEQFF.

The chain carries TRBV7-3 and TRBJ2-7; 8 bases are a match to TRBD2. V lost 5 bases to trimming and J lost 2 bases; unmatched junction nucleotides: 8. This CDR3 contains 15 residues. CDR1 SGHTA and CDR2 FQGTGA come from the germline V gene. This chain's CDR3 is CASSPDSSGAYEQYF. CDR3 nucleotide sequence: TGTGCCAGCAGCCCCGATAGTAGCGGGGCCTACGAGCAGTACTTC.

The V gene is TRBV19, the J gene TRBJ1-5; D remains unclear. Trimming took 4 bases from V and 4 from J, leaving 5 bases between them. CDR1 is LNHDA, CDR2 SQIVND, per germline (reference sequence). The CDR3 runs 12 residues. CDR3 DNA sequence: TGTGCCAGTAGTAACTCAAATCAGCCCCAGCATTTT. It codes for CASSNSNQPQHF.

This chain connects TRBV7-2 to TRBJ2-1; D possibly corresponds to TRBD2 (7 bases). The V and J ends lost 1 base and 6 bases respectively, with 13 bases between them. CDR3 length: 15 amino acids. Germline V lookup: CDR1 SGHTA, CDR2 FQGNSA. The chain's CDR3 is CASSLVSGGANEQFF. CDR3 in DNA: TGTGCCAGCAGCTTAGTCTCTGGGGGGGCCAATGAGCAGTTCTTC. The variable domain in full, completed from reference TRBV7-2 and TRBJ2-1, reads GAGVSQSPSNKVTEKGKDVELRCDPISGHTALYWYRQSLGQGLEFLIYFQGNSAPDKSGLPSDRFSAERTGGSVSTLTIQRTQQEDSAVYLCASSLVSGGANEQFFGPGTRLTVL.

The rearrangement links TRBV11-2 to TRBJ2-2, with 9 positions matching TRBD1. J lost 6 bases, V lost 3 bases, and 5 bases had no gene match. This CDR3 has 15 amino acids. Per the germline V gene, CDR1 is SGHAT and CDR2 is FQNNGV. CDR3 region: CASSFSWTGAGELFF. The CDR3 DNA is TGTGCCAGCAGCTTCTCTTGGACAGGGGCCGGGGAGCTGTTTTTT.

This clone showed up just once. The V and J genes are TRBV3-1 (or the pseudogene TRBV3-2) and TRBJ2-1; TRBD2 matches at 9 bases. This CDR3 is built from 18 residues. The germline V gene has CDR1 LGHDT and CDR2 YNNKEL (reference sequence). After removal of 1 base from V and 0 bases from J, the junction contained 7 bases not matched to a gene. The CDR3 sequence is CASSQVRDSGSSYNEQFF. CDR3 DNA sequence: TGTGCCAGCAGCCAAGTTCGGGATAGCGGGAGCTCCTACAATGAGCAGTTCTTC.

This chain connects TRBV6-5 to TRBJ1-5; D is unresolved. This CDR3 comprises 13 residues. Germline V gives CDR1 MNHEY, CDR2 SVGAGI. V shed 2 bases and J shed 5 bases, with 7 bases lying between them. CDR3 sequence (DNA): TGTGCCAGCAGTTACCTTCCCGATCAGCCCCAGCATTTT. As protein: CASSYLPDQPQHF.

The chain combines TRBV4-1 with TRBJ1-1; D is undetermined. The CDR3 spans 15 residues. The germline gives CDR1 MGHRA, CDR2 YSYEKL. Trimming pared 0 bases from V and 1 base from J, leaving 9 bases between. The CDR3 spells CASSQDILKNTEAFF. DNA for the CDR3: TGCGCCAGCAGCCAAGATATTCTAAAGAACACTGAAGCTTTCTTT.

The genes are TRBV15 and TRBJ2-3, with TRBD1 matching over 7 bases. V was pared by 4 bases and J by 0 bases, with 4 bases of the junction left unmatched. Germline CDR1 LNHNV, CDR2 YYDKDF (reference sequence). The CDR3 loop spans 15 amino acids. The CDR3 spells CATSTTGQSTDTQYF. The CDR3 DNA is TGTGCCACCAGCACTACGGGACAGAGCACAGATACGCAGTATTTT.